A selection of T cell receptor beta chains follows, all from one sample in a study of blood T cell repertoires in COVID-19. Generated by immunoSEQ multiplex PCR, the TCRdb table keeps only in-frame clones and is missing some. Of 350,000 or so clones in the sample, 90% were seen once. Material for sequencing was peripheral blood. These receptors were taken from a man between 18 and 29 years old with active or convalescent COVID-19. CDR3s include the opening cysteine and the closing phenylalanine or tryptophan. A D gene is named only where the DNA matches it firmly. Clone size is not always given. Where it is, it says once, few, many or a class for expanded clones.

TRBV28	.	.	TRBJ2-5	TGTGCCAGCAGTGAGAGAGTTCGAGAGACCCAGTACTTC	CASSERVRETQYF
TRBV27	.	.	TRBJ1-4	TGTGCCAGCAGTTTCAATACGGCTAATGAAAAACTGTTTTTT	CASSFNTANEKLFF
TRBV20-1	TRBD2	few	TRBJ2-7	TGCAGAGGACTAGCGGGAGGCGAGCAGTACTTC	CRGLAGGEQYF
TRBV19	TRBD2	.	TRBJ2-1	TGTGCCAGTAGTGCACTAGCGGGGGGGGTCAATGAGCAGTTCTTC	CASSALAGGVNEQFF
TRBV15	.	.	TRBJ2-1	TGTGCCACCAGCAGAACTAGCAATGAGCAGTTCTTC	CATSRTSNEQFF
TRBV12-2	.	.	TRBJ2-7	TGTGCAAGTCGCTTAGTGACCAATTTAGCGGGGGGCTACGAGCAGTACTTC	CASRLVTNLAGGYEQYF
TRBV29-1	TRBD1	.	TRBJ1-6	TGCAGCGCCCGGACAGGTTCCTATAATTCACCCCTCCACTTT	CSARTGSYNSPLHF
TRBV24-1	.	.	TRBJ2-2	TGTGCCACCCAAGACCCGGTGGCGGGGCAGAACACCGGGGAGCTGTTTTTT	CATQDPVAGQNTGELFF
TRBV19	TRBD1	.	TRBJ1-5	TGTGCCAGCGCCACCCCAGGGGGCTTGGGGAATCAGCCCCAGCATTTT	CASATPGGLGNQPQHF
TRBV23-1	TRBD1	.	TRBJ1-5	TGCGCCAGCAGTCCCGACAGGGTGCGGCAGCCCCAGCATTTT	CASSPDRVRQPQHF
TRBV2	.	.	TRBJ1-2	TGTGCCGTACAGGGTTTAGCATATGGCTACACCTTC	CAVQGLAYGYTF
TRBV6-1	TRBD1	.	TRBJ2-7	TGTGCCAGCAGTGATGTGACAGGGAGCTCCTACGAGCAGTACTTC	CASSDVTGSSYEQYF
TRBV9	.	.	TRBJ2-2	TGTGCCAGCAGCGTAGGACAGGCGGGCACCGGGGAGCTGTTTTTT	CASSVGQAGTGELFF
TRBV4-1	TRBD1	.	TRBJ2-1	TGCGCCAGCAGCCTAGGACAGGGCAATGAGCAGTTCTTC	CASSLGQGNEQFF